This T cell receptor (beta chain) stems from a study of T cell repertoires in cytomegalovirus infection. Study details: Indicated by public TCR beta signatures were CMV infection and matching HLA type.

Germline CDR1 reads SGHAT; CDR2 reads FQNNGV. There are 18 residues in the CDR3. V shed 4 bases, J shed 4 bases, and the junction held 10 bases outside the gene matches. Remarks on this clonotype: Its cognate antigen is unknown.

TCRdb reprocessed the reads via MiXCR and lists one record per CDR3 protein. The top ten hold under 9% of the sample, which has about 360,000 distinct CDR3 sequences, about a sixth seen once. Study outcomes and limitations: CMV-specific TCR beta clonotypes restricted by HLA-C dominated the ex vivo response. Frequencies of public TCR beta families were cumulated, and this identified carriers of CMV plus the relevant HLA.

The clonotype was recovered from a human donor in good health (CMV status not recorded). Some clones in this sample may be carry-over from other donors' samples. The V call is TRBV11-2, the J call TRBJ2-2, with 12 bases fitting TRBD2. The source material was PBMCs. The CDR3 loop reads CASSSTSGRDPGTGELFF. The CDR3 bases are TGTGCCAGCAGCTCGACTAGCGGGAGAGACCCCGGCACCGGGGAGCTGTTTTTT.